The 15 T cell receptor beta chains below all came from one sample that was sequenced in a study of blood T cell repertoires in COVID-19. Profiled with immunoSEQ multiplex PCR; TCRdb holds only in-frame clones, not every one. The sample consists of approximately 210,000 clones, approximately 90% of them appearing once. Sequencing was done on a sample of peripheral blood. The origin of the receptors is a man aged 40-50 years with acute or convalescent COVID-19.

The CDR3: CASSEYGHLGNTIYF. In DNA form, the CDR3 reads TGTGCCAGCAGTGAATACGGACATCTTGGAAACACCATATATTTT. The chain combines TRBV25-1 with TRBJ1-3; TRBD1 is a possible D gene (5 bases). This CDR3 has 15 residues. V lost 0 bases to trimming and J lost 3 bases, with 9 bases between them. CDR1 MGHDK and CDR2 SYGVNS come from the germline V gene.

V is TRBV7-9 and J is TRBJ2-1; D gene uncertain. The germline V gene encodes CDR1 SEHNR and CDR2 FQNEAQ (reference sequence). Trimming took 5 bases from V and 8 from J, leaving 19 bases between them. The CDR3 has 15 amino acids. Written as DNA, the CDR3 is TGTGCCAGCAGCCCTACCGGGTCTCTTGCCGATGAGCAGTTCTTC. This codes for CASSPTGSLADEQFF. The complete variable domain, with remaining parts taken from reference TRBV7-9 and TRBJ2-1, reads DTGVSQNPRHKITKRGQNVTFRCDPISEHNRLYWYRQTLGQGPEFLTYFQNEAQLEKSRLLSDRFSAERPKGSFSTLEIQRTEQGDSAMYLCASSPTGSLADEQFFGPGTRLTVL.

The chain links TRBV6-5 to TRBJ1-1; 8 positions match TRBD1. Unmatched junction bases numbered 6, after V lost 6 bases and J lost 3 bases. This CDR3 contains 14 residues. Germline CDR1 reads MNHEY; CDR2 reads SVGAGI. The CDR3 is CASRLDRGDTEAFF. The DNA of the CDR3 is TGTGCCAGCAGGCTCGACAGGGGTGACACTGAAGCTTTCTTT.

This rearrangement joins TRBV7-9 to TRBJ1-2; maybe TRBD1 (5 bases). The CDR3 is made up of 12 amino acids. The V end was cut by 3 bases, the J end by 4 bases, with 6 bases between. Germline CDR1 is SEHNR and CDR2 is FQNEAQ (reference sequence). CDR3 region: CASSFGAYGYTF. The CDR3 region has the DNA TGTGCCAGCAGCTTTGGGGCCTATGGCTACACCTTC.

The chain uses TRBV5-1 and TRBJ2-7; possibly TRBD1 for D (6 bases). The CDR3 length is 16 residues. V lost 0 bases and J lost 0, with 13 bases in between. Germline CDR1 and CDR2: SGHRS and YFSETQ. As DNA, the CDR3 is TGCGCCAGCAGCTTGGCAGGGGTCGGGACCTCCTACGAGCAGTACTTC. Its protein product is CASSLAGVGTSYEQYF.

The V and J genes are TRBV24-1 and TRBJ2-2, with 10 nucleotides matching TRBD2. The length of the CDR3 is 16 residues. CDR1 and CDR2 (germline): KGHDR, SFDVKD. V lost 1 base, J lost 6 bases, and 4 bases stayed unmatched. CDR3 amino acids: CATSDLIAGGPGELFF. The CDR3 nucleotides are TGTGCCACCAGTGATTTAATAGCGGGAGGCCCCGGGGAGCTGTTTTTT.

This clone was picked up one time. The chain links TRBV27 to TRBJ2-3, with 9 bases matching TRBD1. Germline V gives CDR1 MNHEY, CDR2 SMNVEV (reference sequence). This CDR3 spans 18 amino acids. V lost 5 bases to trimming and J lost 6 bases; unmatched junction nucleotides: 18. The CDR3 nucleotides are TGTGCCAGCAGTCCCGTCCCGGGACAGGGAATGGGAGCCGATACGCAGTATTTT. Its protein is CASSPVPGQGMGADTQYF.

The rearrangement uses TRBV6-5 and TRBJ2-7, with 11 bases identical to TRBD2. V was clipped by 8 bases and J by 2 bases; unmatched bases: 5. The germline gives CDR1 MNHEY, CDR2 SVGAGI. The CDR3 runs to 14 residues. The CDR3 region has the DNA TGTGCCAGCCGAAAGACTAGCGGGGCCTACGAGCAGTACTTC. Amino acids: CASRKTSGAYEQYF.

V and J are TRBV2 and TRBJ1-4; D is unresolved. Germline V gives CDR1 SNHLY, CDR2 FYNNEI. V lost 4 bases to trimming and J lost 3 bases, with 12 bases between them. This CDR3 contains 15 residues. In DNA, the CDR3 is TGTGCCAGCAGTGCCCGGTCGGGAGCTAATGAAAAACTGTTTTTT. This translates into CASSARSGANEKLFF.

V is TRBV27 and J is TRBJ1-2, with a tentative D call TRBD1 (6 bases). With 0 bases removed from V and 8 bases from J, the gap between germline ends came to 16 bases. The CDR3 extends over 15 amino acids. CDR1 is MNHEY and CDR2 is SMNVEV in the germline V gene (reference sequence). The CDR3 nucleotides read TGTGCCAGCAGTTTATCGACTGGGGGCTTCTACGGCTACACCTTC. Translated, it gives CASSLSTGGFYGYTF.

The chain has TRBV7-2 and TRBJ2-7, with 9 positions matching TRBD1. Per germline, CDR1 SGHTA and CDR2 FQGNSA. The CDR3 consists of 16 residues. The V and J ends lost 4 bases and 3 bases, in that order; junction bases with no gene match: 10. CDR3 sequence reads: CASSSPGDREIYEQYF. CDR3 nucleotides: TGTGCCAGCAGCTCCCCCGGGGACAGGGAGATCTACGAGCAGTACTTC.

The chain links TRBV21-1 to TRBJ1-5. TRBV21-1 is a listed pseudogene. This CDR3 region has 15 residues. CDR3 region: CASTGEALGHQPQHF. The CDR3 nucleotides are TGTGCCAGCACGGGGGAGGCCCTCGGGCATCAGCCCCAGCATTTT.

The V gene is TRBV2, the J gene TRBJ2-3, with D maybe TRBD1 (5 bases). Germline values: CDR1 SNHLY, CDR2 FYNNEI. CDR3 length equals 13 residues. V was clipped by 6 bases and J by 0 bases, with 7 bases between them. DNA of the CDR3: TGTGCCAGCAGGACAGACAGCACAGATACGCAGTATTTT. It translates to CASRTDSTDTQYF.

This rearrangement joins TRBV5-6 to TRBJ2-7, with D unclear. The CDR3 consists of 13 residues. Between the trimmed V and J ends, which lost 0 bases and 2 bases, there was a span of 6 bases. The germline V gene has CDR1 SGHDT and CDR2 YYEEEE. CDR3 bases: TGTGCCAGCAGCTTGGGGGCTGCCTACGAGCAGTACTTC. Translated, it gives CASSLGAAYEQYF.

V is TRBV10-3 and J is TRBJ2-1, with 12 positions matching TRBD2. Germline-derived CDR1 and CDR2 are ENHRY and SYGVKD. J lost 0 bases, V lost 5 bases, and 2 bases had no gene match. CDR3 length: 16 amino acids. The CDR3 DNA reads as TGTGCCATCAGTAAGGGACTAGCGGGCTCCTACAATGAGCAGTTCTTC. Its translation is CAISKGLAGSYNEQFF.